The 13 T cell receptor beta chains in this list originate from one sample, sequenced in a study of T cells in Graves' hyperthyroidism and ophthalmopathy. Authors of the study amplified TCR beta CDR3 regions from RNA transcripts. HTBI primers were employed in a first-round RT-PCR of the TCR CDR3. Each CDR3 protein gets one entry after TCRdb re-called the multiplex PCR reads with MiXCR. The table has 490,000 or so distinct CDR3 sequences, about 16% seen once. Sequenced: blood. These receptors were obtained from a woman aged 25-40 years with Graves' ophthalmopathy.

This clonotype occurred a few times. The chain recombines TRBV20-1 with TRBJ2-2; perhaps TRBD2 as D (5 bases). This CDR3 region has 13 residues. CDR1 is DFQATT, CDR2 SNEGSKA, per germline (reference sequence). V lost 6 bases and J lost 3, with 11 bases in between. CDR3 in DNA: TGCAGTGCCCACCGGCGGGACACCGGGGAGCTGTTTTTT. Translated: CSAHRRDTGELFF.

This clonotype was observed many times. This chain links TRBV2 with TRBJ2-5; tentatively, D is TRBD1 (5 bases). The germline V gene encodes CDR1 SNHLY and CDR2 FYNNEI. The CDR3 is 14 residues long. V gave up 6 bases and J gave up 5 bases, with 16 bases separating them. CDR3 in DNA: TGTGCCAGCAGAACAACCAGGGTGCGGGAGACCCAGTACTTC. This codes for CASRTTRVRETQYF. Looking up the rest from reference TRBV2 and TRBJ2-5 gives the full variable domain: EPEVTQTPSHQVTQMGQEVILRCVPISNHLYFYWYRQILGQKVEFLVSFYNNEISEKSEIFDDQFSVERPDGSNFTLKIRSTKLEDSAMYFCASRTTRVRETQYFGPGTRLLVL.

The chain recombines TRBV6-1 with TRBJ2-2, with 14 nucleotides matching TRBD2. The CDR3 extends over 15 amino acids. J gave up 7 bases and V 5 bases, and 3 bases lay outside the gene matches. Germline CDR1 MNHNS, CDR2 SASEGT. CDR3 sequence: CASSLGTSGSGELFF. CDR3 sequence (DNA): TGTGCCAGCAGTTTGGGGACTAGCGGGAGCGGGGAGCTGTTTTTT.

This clonotype was seen ten or more times. The gene calls are TRBV27 and TRBJ2-5, with no clear D. The germline V and J ends were trimmed by 0 bases and 1 base, with 6 bases remaining between them. Germline V gene lookup returns CDR1 MNHEY and CDR2 SMNVEV (reference sequence). The CDR3 is 14 amino acids. The CDR3: CASSLSVSQETQYF. The CDR3 coding sequence is TGTGCCAGCAGTTTATCAGTAAGCCAAGAGACCCAGTACTTC.

The V and J genes are TRBV7-3 and TRBJ2-1, with a weak D call TRBD1 (5 bases). V lost 5 bases, J lost 4 bases, and 15 bases lay in between. Germline V gene sequence: CDR1 SGHTA, CDR2 FQGTGA. The CDR3 extends over 15 amino acids. The CDR3 region has the DNA TGTGCCAGCAGCCTAAAGACAGATCGATACAATGAGCAGTTCTTC. Translating gives CASSLKTDRYNEQFF.

This clonotype was counted many times. The chain links TRBV7-2 to TRBJ2-1; weak D call: TRBD2 (6 bases). There are 13 residues in the CDR3. Germline CDR1 is SGHTA and CDR2 is FQGNSA. V was cut by 2 bases and J by 10 bases, with 12 bases left in between. CDR3 in DNA: TGTGCCAGCAGCTTACTCGGGACTCAGGAGCAGTTCTTC. Translation gives CASSLLGTQEQFF.

This clonotype has a handful of counts. V is TRBV20-1 and J is TRBJ2-1; tentatively, D is TRBD1 or TRBD2 (5 bases each). CDR3 size: 17 residues. V lost 0 bases to trimming and J lost 6 bases, with 21 bases between them. The germline gives CDR1 DFQATT, CDR2 SNEGSKA (reference sequence). CDR3 in amino acids: CSARELTGTLTGNEQFF. In DNA, the CDR3 is TGCAGTGCTAGAGAGCTGACCGGGACCCTAACCGGCAATGAGCAGTTCTTC.

In this sample, this clonotype turned up many times. For the CDR3, the DNA is TGCAGTGCTAGAGATCAAGGGGCGGGAGCGGAGACCCAGTACTTC. This translates into CSARDQGAGAETQYF. The chain uses TRBV20-1 and TRBJ2-5; TRBD2 matches 7 bases. J was trimmed by 5 bases and V by 0 bases; bases with no gene match: 9. The CDR3 extends over 15 amino acids. Germline loops: CDR1 DFQATT, CDR2 SNEGSKA (reference sequence).

The chain has TRBV5-6 and TRBJ2-1; D remains unclear. V shed 2 bases and J shed 9 bases, with 12 bases lying between them. The CDR3 totals 13 residues. Germline assignment: CDR1 SGHDT and CDR2 YYEEEE. The CDR3 region is CASSFPYSGEQFF. DNA of the CDR3: TGTGCCAGCAGCTTCCCCTATTCCGGTGAGCAGTTCTTC. The full variable domain, its missing parts supplied by reference TRBV5-6 and TRBJ2-1, is DAGVTQSPTHLIKTRGQQVTLRCSPKSGHDTVSWYQQALGQGPQFIFQYYEEEERQRGNFPDRFSGHQFPNYSSELNVNALLLGDSALYLCASSFPYSGEQFFGPGTRLTVL.

This clonotype has just a few counts. This rearrangement joins TRBV19 to TRBJ2-6, with 7 bases identical to TRBD2. V shed 3 bases, J shed 1 base, and the junction held 0 bases outside the gene matches. The germline CDR1 and CDR2 sequences are LNHDA and SQIVND (reference sequence). The CDR3 is made up of 15 amino acids. CDR3 nucleotides: TGTGCCAGTAGTATGGGGGGGTCTGGGGCCAACGTCCTGACTTTC. Translation: CASSMGGSGANVLTF.

The V gene is TRBV20-1, the J gene TRBJ2-3; possible D gene TRBD2, 6 bases. Germline V gene data show CDR1 as DFQATT and CDR2 as SNEGSKA (reference sequence). The CDR3 length is 18 residues. The ends were cut back, 0 bases at V and 2 bases at J, with 21 bases in the middle. For the CDR3, the DNA is TGCAGTGCTAGAGATCTCACAACCGGGACTCCGAACACAGATACGCAGTATTTT. It is translated as CSARDLTTGTPNTDTQYF.

Only a few counts were recorded for this clonotype. The chain couples TRBV20-1 to TRBJ1-5; D is possibly TRBD1 (6 bases). CDR3 length equals 15 residues. CDR1 and CDR2 (germline): DFQATT, SNEGSKA (reference sequence). The V and J ends lost 2 bases and 3 bases respectively, with 14 bases between them. The CDR3 nucleotides read TGCAGTGCTAGAAAGGGGGAGATGTCCAATCAGCCCCAGCATTTT. Translating gives CSARKGEMSNQPQHF.

This clonotype was recorded many times. The V gene is TRBV29-1, the J gene TRBJ2-1; tentatively, D is TRBD1 or TRBD2 (5 bases each). The CDR3 has 10 residues. Trimming left V 6 bases short and J 13 bases short, with 13 bases between. Germline values: CDR1 SQVTM, CDR2 ANQGSEA. The CDR3 DNA follows: TGCAGCGTACTAGACAGCTATCAGTTCTTC. It encodes CSVLDSYQFF.